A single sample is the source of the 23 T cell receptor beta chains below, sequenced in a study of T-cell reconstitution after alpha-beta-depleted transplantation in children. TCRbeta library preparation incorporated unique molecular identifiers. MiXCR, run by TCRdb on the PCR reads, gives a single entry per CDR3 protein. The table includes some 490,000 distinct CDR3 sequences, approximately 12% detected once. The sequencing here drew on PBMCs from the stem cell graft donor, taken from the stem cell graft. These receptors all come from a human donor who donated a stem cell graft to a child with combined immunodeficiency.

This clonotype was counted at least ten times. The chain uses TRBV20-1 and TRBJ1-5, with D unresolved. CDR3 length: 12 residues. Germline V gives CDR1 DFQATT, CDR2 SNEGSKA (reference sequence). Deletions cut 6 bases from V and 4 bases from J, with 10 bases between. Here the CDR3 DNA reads TGCAGTGCCAGTTTCCCAAATCAGCCCCAGCATTTT. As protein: CSASFPNQPQHF.

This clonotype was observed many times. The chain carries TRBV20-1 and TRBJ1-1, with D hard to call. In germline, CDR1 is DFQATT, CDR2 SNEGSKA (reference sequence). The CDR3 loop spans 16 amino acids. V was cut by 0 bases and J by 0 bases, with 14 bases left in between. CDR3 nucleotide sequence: TGCAGTGCTAGAGATGCCATCAGGAGCATGAACACTGAAGCTTTCTTT. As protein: CSARDAIRSMNTEAFF.

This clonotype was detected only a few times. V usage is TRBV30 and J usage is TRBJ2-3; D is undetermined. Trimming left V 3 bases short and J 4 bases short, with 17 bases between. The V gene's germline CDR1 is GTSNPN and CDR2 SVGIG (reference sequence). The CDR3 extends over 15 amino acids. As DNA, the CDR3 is TGTGCCTGGAGCCCAGGTAGACGAGGCCCAGATACGCAGTATTTT. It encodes CAWSPGRRGPDTQYF. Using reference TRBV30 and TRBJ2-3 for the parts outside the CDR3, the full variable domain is SQTIHQWPATLVQPVGSPLSLECTVEGTSNPNLYWYRQAAGRGLQLLFYSVGIGQISSEVPQNLSASRPQDRQFILSSKKLLLSDSGFYLCAWSPGRRGPDTQYFGPGTRLTVL.

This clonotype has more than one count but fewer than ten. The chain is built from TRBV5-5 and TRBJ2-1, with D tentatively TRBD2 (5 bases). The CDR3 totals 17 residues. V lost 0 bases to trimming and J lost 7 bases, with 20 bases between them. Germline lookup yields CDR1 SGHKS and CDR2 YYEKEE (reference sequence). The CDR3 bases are TGTGCCAGCAGCTTGGCGGTCCTAATTCTTGGAGGTAATGAGCAGTTCTTC. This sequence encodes CASSLAVLILGGNEQFF. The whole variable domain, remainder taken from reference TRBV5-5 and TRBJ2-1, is DAGVTQSPTHLIKTRGQQVTLRCSPISGHKSVSWYQQVLGQGPQFIFQYYEKEERGRGNFPDRFSARQFPNYSSELNVNALLLGDSALYLCASSLAVLILGGNEQFFGPGTRLTVL.

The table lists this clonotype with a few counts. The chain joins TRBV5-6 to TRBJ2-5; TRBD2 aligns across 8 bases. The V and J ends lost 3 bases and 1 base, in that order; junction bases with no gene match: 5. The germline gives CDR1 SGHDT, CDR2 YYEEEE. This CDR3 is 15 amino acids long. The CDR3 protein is CASSWPSGSQETQYF. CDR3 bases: TGTGCCAGCAGCTGGCCTAGCGGGTCCCAAGAGACCCAGTACTTC. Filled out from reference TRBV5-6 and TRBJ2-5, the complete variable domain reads DAGVTQSPTHLIKTRGQQVTLRCSPKSGHDTVSWYQQALGQGPQFIFQYYEEEERQRGNFPDRFSGHQFPNYSSELNVNALLLGDSALYLCASSWPSGSQETQYFGPGTRLLVL.

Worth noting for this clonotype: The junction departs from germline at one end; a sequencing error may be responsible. Here the CDR3 DNA reads TGCGCCAGCAGCCCCTCCGCAGGGGACTACTATGAGCAGTTCTTC. As protein: CASSPSAGDYYEQFF. The rearrangement links TRBV4-3 to TRBJ2-1; tentatively, D is TRBD2 (7 bases). This CDR3 comprises 15 residues. CDR1 is LGHNA and CDR2 is YSLEER in the germline V gene.

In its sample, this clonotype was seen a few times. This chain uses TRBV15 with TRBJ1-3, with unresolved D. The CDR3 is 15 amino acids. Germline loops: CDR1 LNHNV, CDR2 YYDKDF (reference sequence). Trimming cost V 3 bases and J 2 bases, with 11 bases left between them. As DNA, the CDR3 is TGTGCCACCAGCAGGGCATACGGCACTGGAAACACCATATATTTT. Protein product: CATSRAYGTGNTIYF. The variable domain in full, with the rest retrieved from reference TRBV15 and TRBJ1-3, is DAMVIQNPRYQVTQFGKPVTLSCSQTLNHNVMYWYQQKSSQAPKLLFHYYDKDFNNEADTPDNFQSRRPNTSFCFLDIRSPGLGDTAMYLCATSRAYGTGNTIYFGEGSWLTVV.

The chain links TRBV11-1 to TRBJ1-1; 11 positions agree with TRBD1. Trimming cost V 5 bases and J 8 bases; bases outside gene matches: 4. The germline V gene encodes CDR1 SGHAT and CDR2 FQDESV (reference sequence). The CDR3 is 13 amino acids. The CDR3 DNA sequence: TGTGCCAGCAGCGCGGACAGGGGGCTCGAAGCTTTCTTT. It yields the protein CASSADRGLEAFF.

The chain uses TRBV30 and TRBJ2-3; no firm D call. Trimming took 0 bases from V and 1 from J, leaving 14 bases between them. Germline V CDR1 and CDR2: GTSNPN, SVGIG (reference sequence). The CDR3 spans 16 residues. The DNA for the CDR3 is TGTGCCTGGAGTGTAGTGGATTTGGTGTGCACAGATACGCAGTATTTT. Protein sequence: CAWSVVDLVCTDTQYF.

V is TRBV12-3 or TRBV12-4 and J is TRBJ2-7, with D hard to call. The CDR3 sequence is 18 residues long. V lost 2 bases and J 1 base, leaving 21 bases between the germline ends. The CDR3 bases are TGTGCCAGCAGTTTAACCCCCCACGCGGCGTTATCGTCCTACGAGCAGTACTTC. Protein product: CASSLTPHAALSSYEQYF.

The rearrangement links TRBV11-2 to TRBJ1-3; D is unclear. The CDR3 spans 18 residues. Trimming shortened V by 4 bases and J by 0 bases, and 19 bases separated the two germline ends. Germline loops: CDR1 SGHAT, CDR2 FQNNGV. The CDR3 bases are TGTGCCAGCAGCTCGAATGGACCGATGCCCCACTCTGGAAACACCATATATTTT. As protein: CASSSNGPMPHSGNTIYF.

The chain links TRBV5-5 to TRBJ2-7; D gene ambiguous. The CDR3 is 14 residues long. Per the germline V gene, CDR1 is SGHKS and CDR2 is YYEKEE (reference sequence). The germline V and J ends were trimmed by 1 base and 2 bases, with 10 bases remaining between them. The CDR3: CASSLLAVTYEQYF. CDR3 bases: TGTGCCAGCAGCTTGTTGGCCGTTACCTACGAGCAGTACTTC.

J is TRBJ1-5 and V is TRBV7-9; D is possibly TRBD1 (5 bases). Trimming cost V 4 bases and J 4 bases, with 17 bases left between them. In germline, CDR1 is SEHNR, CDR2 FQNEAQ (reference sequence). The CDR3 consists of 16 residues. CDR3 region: CASSSLQEPGNQPQHF. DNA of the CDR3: TGTGCCAGCAGCTCCTTACAGGAACCTGGGAATCAGCCCCAGCATTTT. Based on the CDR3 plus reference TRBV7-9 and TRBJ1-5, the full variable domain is DTGVSQNPRHKITKRGQNVTFRCDPISEHNRLYWYRQTLGQGPEFLTYFQNEAQLEKSRLLSDRFSAERPKGSFSTLEIQRTEQGDSAMYLCASSSLQEPGNQPQHFGDGTRLSIL.

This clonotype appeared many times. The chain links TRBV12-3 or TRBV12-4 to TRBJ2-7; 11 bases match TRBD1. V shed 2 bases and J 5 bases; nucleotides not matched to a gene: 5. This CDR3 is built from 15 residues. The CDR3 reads CASSLLGQGVHEQYF. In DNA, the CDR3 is TGTGCCAGCAGTTTACTGGGACAGGGGGTCCACGAGCAGTACTTC.

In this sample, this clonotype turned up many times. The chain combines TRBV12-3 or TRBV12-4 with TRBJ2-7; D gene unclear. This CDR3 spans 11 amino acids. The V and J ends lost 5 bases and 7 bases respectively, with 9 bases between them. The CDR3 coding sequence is TGTGCCAGCAGTCAAACCGAAGAGCAGTACTTC. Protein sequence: CASSQTEEQYF.

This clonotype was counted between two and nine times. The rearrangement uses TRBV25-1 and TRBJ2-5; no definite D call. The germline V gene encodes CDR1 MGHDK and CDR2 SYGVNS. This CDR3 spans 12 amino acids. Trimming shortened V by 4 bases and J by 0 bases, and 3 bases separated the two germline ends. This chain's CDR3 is CASSAHQETQYF. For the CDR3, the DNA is TGTGCCAGCAGTGCCCACCAAGAGACCCAGTACTTC.

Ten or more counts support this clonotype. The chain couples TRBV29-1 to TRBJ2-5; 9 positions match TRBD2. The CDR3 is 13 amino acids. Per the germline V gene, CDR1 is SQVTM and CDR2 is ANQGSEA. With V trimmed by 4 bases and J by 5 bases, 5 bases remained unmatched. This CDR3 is CSVVAGGPETQYF. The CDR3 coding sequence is TGCAGCGTTGTTGCGGGGGGGCCTGAGACCCAGTACTTC.

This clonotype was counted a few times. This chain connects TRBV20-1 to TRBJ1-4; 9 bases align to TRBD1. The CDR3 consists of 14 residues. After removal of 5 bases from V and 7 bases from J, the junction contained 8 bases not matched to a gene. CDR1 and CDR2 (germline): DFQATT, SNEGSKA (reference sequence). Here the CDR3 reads CSARRTGEGEKLFF. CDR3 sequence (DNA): TGCAGTGCTCGCCGGACAGGGGAGGGTGAAAAACTGTTTTTT.

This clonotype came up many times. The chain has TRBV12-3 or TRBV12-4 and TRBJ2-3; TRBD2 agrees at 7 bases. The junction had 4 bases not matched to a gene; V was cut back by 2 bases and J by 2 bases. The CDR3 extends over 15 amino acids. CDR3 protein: CASSLLRGNTDTQYF. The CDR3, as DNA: TGTGCCAGCAGTTTACTGCGGGGGAACACAGATACGCAGTATTTT.

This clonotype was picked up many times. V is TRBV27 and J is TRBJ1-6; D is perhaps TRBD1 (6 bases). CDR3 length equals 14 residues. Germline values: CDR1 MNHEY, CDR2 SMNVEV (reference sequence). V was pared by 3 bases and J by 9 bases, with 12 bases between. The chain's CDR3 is CASSLRQGSSPLHF. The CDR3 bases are TGTGCCAGCAGTTTGCGGCAGGGGAGTTCACCCCTCCACTTT.

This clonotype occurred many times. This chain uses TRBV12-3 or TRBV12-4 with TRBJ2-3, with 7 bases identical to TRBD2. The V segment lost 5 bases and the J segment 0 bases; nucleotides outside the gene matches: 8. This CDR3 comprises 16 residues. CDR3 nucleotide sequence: TGTGCCAGCAGTCCGACGACTAGCCCTAGCACAGATACGCAGTATTTT. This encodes CASSPTTSPSTDTQYF.

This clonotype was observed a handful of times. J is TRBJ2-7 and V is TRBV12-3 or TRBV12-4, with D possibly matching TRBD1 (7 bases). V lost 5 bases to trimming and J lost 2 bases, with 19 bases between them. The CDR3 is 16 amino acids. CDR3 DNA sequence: TGTGCCAGCAGTCTGAGGCGGGACAGTAACACCTACGAGCAGTACTTC. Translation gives CASSLRRDSNTYEQYF.

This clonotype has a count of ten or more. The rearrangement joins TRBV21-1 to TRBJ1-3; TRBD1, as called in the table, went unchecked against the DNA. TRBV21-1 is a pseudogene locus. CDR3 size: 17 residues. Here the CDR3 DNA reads TGTGCCAGCATCTGGGGGAGTAATTTTAGCTCTGGAAACACCATATATTTT. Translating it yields CASIWGSNFSSGNTIYF.